Presented here are 17 T cell receptor beta chains from one specimen sequenced in a study of T cells in Graves' hyperthyroidism and ophthalmopathy. Researchers amplified the TCR beta CDR3 regions from RNA transcripts. Using the HTBI primer set, a first-round RT-PCR was run on the TCR CDR3. TCRdb used MiXCR to reprocess the multiplex PCR reads, holding one entry per CDR3 protein. The repertoire consists of 610,000 or so distinct CDR3 sequences, with under 60% occurring once and the leading ten covering about 8%. Sequenced input: peripheral blood or thyroid tissue (not recorded which). These receptors were taken from a woman younger than 35 with Graves' hyperthyroidism.

This clonotype has more than one count but fewer than ten. This chain joins TRBV29-1 and TRBJ2-3; 11 bases line up with TRBD2. J gave up 4 bases and V 0 bases, and 6 bases lay outside the gene matches. The CDR3 is 16 residues long. The germline gives CDR1 SQVTM, CDR2 ANQGSEA. As DNA, the CDR3 is TGCAGCGTTGAAGATCGAACTAGCGGGAGACCAGATACGCAGTATTTT. The encoded protein is CSVEDRTSGRPDTQYF.

This clonotype appeared many times. CDR3 amino acids: CASSFGSSYNSPLHF. As DNA, the CDR3 is TGTGCCAGCAGCTTCGGCAGCTCCTATAATTCACCCCTCCACTTT. V gene TRBV7-9 combines with J gene TRBJ1-6, with D uncertain. Trimming took 3 bases from V and 0 from J, leaving 6 bases between them. The CDR3 runs 15 residues. Germline CDR1 and CDR2: SEHNR and FQNEAQ (reference sequence). Looking up the rest from reference TRBV7-9 and TRBJ1-6 gives the full variable domain: DTGVSQNPRHKITKRGQNVTFRCDPISEHNRLYWYRQTLGQGPEFLTYFQNEAQLEKSRLLSDRFSAERPKGSFSTLEIQRTEQGDSAMYLCASSFGSSYNSPLHFGNGTRLTVT.

The gene calls are TRBV19 and TRBJ2-1; 8 bases line up with TRBD2. The germline V gene has CDR1 LNHDA and CDR2 SQIVND (reference sequence). The length of the CDR3 is 14 residues. V dropped 11 bases and J dropped 6; count of bases not matched to a gene: 12. The CDR3: CAGSGREALNEQFF. The CDR3 nucleotides read TGTGCCGGCTCCGGGCGGGAGGCTCTCAATGAGCAGTTCTTC.

The V call is TRBV7-9, the J call TRBJ2-5; 7 bases map to TRBD2. CDR1 SEHNR and CDR2 FQNEAQ come from the germline V gene (reference sequence). V trimming: 5 bases; J trimming: 11 bases; junction bases outside the gene matches: 23. CDR3 length: 17 amino acids. The DNA of the CDR3 is TGTGCCAGCAGCCGGCCGATAGCGGGTCCAGGCACAGATACGCAGTACTTC. Its protein product is CASSRPIAGPGTDTQYF.

Comments on this clonotype: Without the conserved terminal phenylalanine or tryptophan, this CDR3 likely stems from a read error. The J gene is TRBJ1-1, the V gene TRBV20-1; maybe TRBD1 (5 bases). CDR3 length: 15 residues. Germline CDR1 DFQATT, CDR2 SNEGSKA (reference sequence). The V and J ends lost 0 bases and 2 bases respectively, with 13 bases between them. The CDR3: CSAREEGPPNTEAFC. The CDR3 DNA sequence: TGCAGTGCTAGAGAAGAGGGGCCACCAAACACTGAAGCTTTCTGT.

The chain uses TRBV20-1 and TRBJ2-5, with 9 bases identical to TRBD2. CDR3 size: 15 residues. In germline, CDR1 is DFQATT, CDR2 SNEGSKA (reference sequence). J was trimmed by 3 bases and V by 0 bases; bases with no gene match: 5. The CDR3 DNA sequence: TGCAGTGCTAGAGAGCGAGCGGGGGGAAAAGAGACCCAGTACTTC. It yields the protein CSARERAGGKETQYF.

The sample holds many counts of this clonotype. The chain is built from TRBV11-2 and TRBJ1-2; D is perhaps TRBD1 (5 bases). The V and J ends lost 2 bases and 6 bases respectively, with 10 bases between them. Germline CDR1 and CDR2: SGHAT and FQNNGV. This CDR3 has 13 residues. In DNA form, the CDR3 reads TGTGCCAGCAGCTTAAGCCCACAGGATGGCTACACCTTC. This encodes CASSLSPQDGYTF.

There are a few counts of this clonotype. The chain links TRBV29-1 to TRBJ2-1; 15 bases are a match to TRBD2. After removal of 7 bases from V and 2 bases from J, the junction contained 3 bases not matched to a gene. In germline, CDR1 is SQVTM, CDR2 ANQGSEA. The CDR3 contains 15 residues. CDR3 nucleotide sequence: TGCAGCGCCGGACTAGCGGGAGGGCCCTACAATGAGCAGTTCTTC. Protein sequence: CSAGLAGGPYNEQFF.

This clonotype was seen at least ten times. The chain couples TRBV12-3 or TRBV12-4 to TRBJ1-2; no firm D call. The CDR3 covers 13 residues. V gave up 1 base and J gave up 4 bases, with 7 bases separating them. CDR3 coding DNA: TGTGCCAGCAGTTTAGAGGTCAGCTATGGCTACACCTTC. Protein sequence: CASSLEVSYGYTF.

This clonotype came up a few times. The chain has TRBV27 and TRBJ1-5; D not resolved. This CDR3 spans 14 amino acids. V was pared by 5 bases and J by 2 bases, with 10 bases between. Germline V lookup: CDR1 MNHEY, CDR2 SMNVEV (reference sequence). CDR3 bases: TGTGCCAGCAGTCCCCAAAGGGGCAATCAGCCCCAGCATTTT. Its translation is CASSPQRGNQPQHF.

In regard to this clonotype: This may stem from a read error, because a much larger clone lies one nucleotide away. The chain combines TRBV4-3 with TRBJ2-2; D is possibly TRBD2 (6 bases). The V gene's germline CDR1 is LGHNA and CDR2 YSLEER. The CDR3 loop spans 16 amino acids. In nucleotides, the CDR3 is TGCGCCAGCAGCCAAGCGGGGACGGGGAACACCGGGGGGCTGTTTTTT. Translation: CASSQAGTGNTGGLFF.

This clonotype appeared a single time. Germline and junction disagree at one end, which may indicate a read error. The chain uses TRBV7-2 and TRBJ2-7; 9 bases align to TRBD1. There are 15 residues in the CDR3. Germline CDR1 SGHTA, CDR2 FQGNSA. CDR3 in DNA: TGTGCCAGAAGCTTACCCCCAGGGACAGGGAACGAGCAGCACTTC. Its translation is CARSLPPGTGNEQHF. Variable domain in full (rest from reference TRBV7-2 and TRBJ2-7): GAGVSQSPSNKVTEKGKDVELRCDPISGHTALYWYRQSLGQGLEFLIYFQGNSAPDKSGLPSDRFSAERTGGSVSTLTIQRTQQEDSAVYLCARSLPPGTGNEQHFGPGTRLTVT.

About this clonotype itself: It may be a read error: a sequence one base away is much more abundant. V is TRBV5-1 and J is TRBJ1-5; D is uncertain. The CDR3 is 14 residues long. The V gene's germline CDR1 is SGHRS and CDR2 YFSETQ. The V end was cut by 0 bases, the J end by 7 bases, with 11 bases between. CDR3 sequence reads: CASSLEEGAQPQHF. The CDR3 DNA reads TGCGCCAGCAGCTTGGAGGAGGGCGCCCAGCCCCAGCATTTT. Drawing the rest from reference TRBV5-1 and TRBJ1-5, the complete variable domain is KAGVTQTPRYLIKTRGQQVTLSCSPISGHRSVSWYQQTPGQGLQFLFEYFSETQRNKGNFPGRFSGRQFSNSRSEMNVSTLELGDSALYLCASSLEEGAQPQHFGDGTRLSIL.

This clonotype was observed many times. The gene calls are TRBV4-2 and TRBJ1-2, with 9 bases lining up with TRBD1. The germline CDR1 and CDR2 sequences are LGHNA and YNFKEQ. The length of the CDR3 is 19 residues. Germline trimming cut 0 bases from V and 4 bases from J; bases unmatched to any gene: 15. DNA of the CDR3: TGTGCCAGCAGCCAAGATATCAACAGGGGGCGCAGGCGTATCTATGGCTACACCTTC. Translation gives CASSQDINRGRRRIYGYTF.

Details on this clonotype: This may arise from a read error, as a much more abundant clone is one base away. The rearrangement joins TRBV7-2 to TRBJ1-4; D unresolved. Trimming stripped 7 bases from V and 8 bases from J, with 11 bases between. From germline, CDR1 is SGHTA and CDR2 FQGNSA. This CDR3 is 12 amino acids long. CDR3 DNA: TGTGCCAGCATCCAACTGGGGGAAAAACTGTTTTTT. Residues: CASIQLGEKLFF.

The sample holds many counts of this clonotype. The chain is built from TRBV2 and TRBJ1-1, with 8 nucleotides matching TRBD1. This CDR3 comprises 14 residues. Trimming cost V 7 bases and J 1 base; bases outside gene matches: 5. CDR1 is SNHLY, CDR2 FYNNEI, per germline. The DNA of the CDR3 is TGTGCCAGCAACCGACAGGGGCGGAACACTGAAGCTTTCTTT. The encoded protein is CASNRQGRNTEAFF. The full variable domain, completed using reference TRBV2 and TRBJ1-1, is EPEVTQTPSHQVTQMGQEVILRCVPISNHLYFYWYRQILGQKVEFLVSFYNNEISEKSEIFDDQFSVERPDGSNFTLKIRSTKLEDSAMYFCASNRQGRNTEAFFGQGTRLTVV.

In its sample, this clonotype was seen many times. The chain employs TRBV5-1 and TRBJ2-5; TRBD2 matches 9 bases. The germline V gene encodes CDR1 SGHRS and CDR2 YFSETQ. The CDR3 spans 16 residues. Trimming at V came to 4 bases and at J to 4 bases, leaving 11 bases not matched to a gene. CDR3 sequence: CASSPYSGLAGETQYF. CDR3 DNA: TGCGCCAGCAGCCCTTACTCGGGACTAGCCGGAGAGACCCAGTACTTC.